This T cell receptor beta chain comes out of a study of glioma-infiltrating T cells. TCR alpha and beta CDR3 regions were amplified from RNA using iRepertoire nested multiplex PCR. A single record per CDR3 protein comes from TCRdb applying MiXCR to the multiplex PCR reads. The sample carries some 150,000 distinct CDR3 sequences, about two fifths recorded once. The table lists this clonotype with a few counts. Its antigen is still unknown. Findings of the study overall: Tissue and blood shared very few CDR3 sequences. Tissue-blood divergence was below expectation in non-neoplastic patients, above in gliomas.

Trimming pared 5 bases from V and 4 bases from J, leaving 18 bases between. CDR3 length equals 15 residues. CDR1 is LGHNA and CDR2 is YNFKEQ in the germline V gene. The chain uses TRBV4-2 and TRBJ2-7; TRBD2 is a possible D gene (6 bases). The TCR sequence derives from a human donor with low-grade glioma or glioblastoma, undergoing nonglioma brain surgery, or in good health (not recorded which). Sequencing used glioma tissue, nonneoplastic brain tissue, or PBMCs (not recorded which). The CDR3 DNA follows: TGTGCCAGCAGCTTGTCCGCGACTAGGATATACGAGCAGTACTTC. This codes for CASSLSATRIYEQYF.